The 21 T cell receptor beta chains below come from one sample, sequenced in a study of tumour-infiltrating T cells in Burkitt lymphoma. Clones were read by immunoSEQ multiplex PCR, and TCRdb kept only the in-frame ones, dropping some. In the table there are some 9,200 clones, about two thirds of which are singletons. Material for sequencing was tumor tissue. The receptors shown here come from a human donor with diffuse large B-cell lymphoma.

This chain connects TRBV7-6 to TRBJ2-1; 8 nucleotides line up with TRBD2. In germline, CDR1 is SGHVS, CDR2 FNYEAQ. V lost 5 bases, J lost 7 bases, and 7 bases stayed unmatched. The CDR3 consists of 14 residues. The CDR3 nucleotides are TGTGCCAGCAGCCGTGAGCGGGGGCTAAATGAGCAGTTCTTC. Encoded protein: CASSRERGLNEQFF.

This clone occurred a few times. The chain recombines TRBV11-2 with TRBJ1-6; D not certain. The germline CDR1 and CDR2 sequences are SGHAT and FQNNGV. V was pared by 3 bases and J by 6 bases, with 12 bases between. The CDR3 loop spans 15 amino acids. The DNA for the CDR3 is TGTGCCAGCAGCTTCGTAGAGGGCCTTAATTCACCCCTCCACTTT. The encoded protein is CASSFVEGLNSPLHF.

The chain has TRBV5-1 and TRBJ2-3, with D maybe TRBD2 (6 bases). The germline V and J ends were trimmed by 3 bases and 4 bases, with 12 bases remaining between them. This CDR3 is 14 amino acids long. The V gene's germline CDR1 is SGHRS and CDR2 YFSETQ. CDR3 amino acids: CASSSDRGSDTQYF. CDR3 sequence (DNA): TGCGCCAGCAGCTCGGACCGGGGGTCAGATACGCAGTATTTT.

The V call is TRBV6-6, the J call TRBJ1-2; TRBD1 might be the D (5 bases). The germline V gene encodes CDR1 MNHNY and CDR2 SVGAGI (reference sequence). The CDR3 sequence is 14 residues long. Trimming took 5 bases from V and 2 from J, leaving 12 bases between them. The CDR3 coding sequence is TGTGCCAGCAGTACCCGGGACGGAAACTATGGCTACACCTTC. This sequence encodes CASSTRDGNYGYTF.

The chain couples TRBV29-1 to TRBJ2-3; 9 bases are a match to TRBD2. Germline V CDR1 and CDR2: SQVTM, ANQGSEA. Losses at the gene ends were 7 bases for V and 4 bases for J; bases not matched to a gene: 6. CDR3 length: 13 amino acids. The CDR3 nucleotides read TGCAGCGCTGGACTAGCGCTCGCAGATACGCAGTATTTT. Translated: CSAGLALADTQYF.

The chain couples TRBV6-5 to TRBJ2-5; 11 positions agree with TRBD2. From germline, CDR1 is MNHEY and CDR2 SVGAGI. The length of the CDR3 is 15 residues. J gave up 0 bases and V 7 bases, and 4 bases lay outside the gene matches. CDR3 sequence: CASNMGLADQETQYF. CDR3 bases: TGTGCCAGCAATATGGGACTAGCGGACCAAGAGACCCAGTACTTC.

The V and J genes are TRBV7-2 and TRBJ2-6, with TRBD1 identical over 9 bases. The V gene's germline CDR1 is SGHTA and CDR2 FQGNSA. The CDR3 sequence is 18 residues long. After removal of 4 bases from V and 0 bases from J, the junction contained 7 bases not matched to a gene. CDR3 loop: CASSYNWGQGSGANVLTF. The CDR3 DNA reads as TGTGCCAGCAGCTACAACTGGGGACAGGGCTCTGGGGCCAACGTCCTGACTTTC.

DNA for the CDR3: TGTGCCAGCAGTTCTACTTGGGGGGCACAGAACACTGAAGCTTTCTTT. Its translation: CASSSTWGAQNTEAFF. The chain joins TRBV28 to TRBJ1-1; D is possibly TRBD1 (6 bases). This CDR3 has 16 residues. Germline V CDR1 and CDR2: MDHEN, SYDVKM. Trimming took off 4 bases at V and 1 base at J, with 16 bases between the two ends. Using reference TRBV28 and TRBJ1-1 for the parts outside the CDR3, the full variable domain is DVKVTQSSRYLVKRTGEKVFLECVQDMDHENMFWYRQDPGLGLRLIYFSYDVKMKEKGDIPEGYSVSREKKERFSLILESASTNQTSMYLCASSSTWGAQNTEAFFGQGTRLTVV.

This clone was seen a single time. The chain recombines TRBV13 with TRBJ1-1; a weak D match, TRBD1 (6 bases). CDR1 PRHDT and CDR2 FYEKMQ come from the germline V gene (reference sequence). This CDR3 has 14 residues. V was cut by 5 bases and J by 3 bases, with 13 bases left in between. CDR3 nucleotides: TGTGCCAGCAGCCTCGACAGGAGGGACACTGAAGCTTTCTTT. Amino acid sequence: CASSLDRRDTEAFF.

In this sample, this clone turned up once. This rearrangement joins TRBV11-2 to TRBJ1-3; possibly TRBD1 for D (5 bases). The germline V and J ends were trimmed by 8 bases and 0 bases, with 20 bases remaining between them. Germline-derived CDR1 and CDR2 are SGHAT and FQNNGV. CDR3 length: 17 amino acids. The CDR3 coding sequence is TGTGCCAGCGCTACCCCGTACACCGGGGCCTCTGGAAACACCATATATTTT. Its translation is CASATPYTGASGNTIYF.

The chain joins TRBV4-1 to TRBJ1-1; a weak D match, TRBD1 (5 bases). Trimming removed 3 bases from V and 8 bases from J, with 10 bases in between. In germline, CDR1 is MGHRA, CDR2 YSYEKL. The CDR3 totals 12 residues. The CDR3 nucleotides read TGCGCCAGCAGCCAGGGACCCCTCGAAGCTTTCTTT. Translation gives CASSQGPLEAFF.

The chain uses TRBV27 and TRBJ1-6, with D perhaps TRBD1 (6 bases). V gave up 5 bases and J gave up 8 bases, with 16 bases separating them. CDR1 is MNHEY and CDR2 is SMNVEV in the germline V gene (reference sequence). The CDR3 is 15 residues long. The CDR3 DNA follows: TGTGCCAGCAGTCCCCGGCGGGGGGCGGATTCACCCCTCCACTTT. It codes for CASSPRRGADSPLHF.

The chain couples TRBV14 to TRBJ1-6, with D possibly matching TRBD1 (6 bases). This CDR3 spans 13 amino acids. The germline CDR1 and CDR2 sequences are SGHDN and FVKESK. V was pared by 1 base and J by 10 bases, with 8 bases between. CDR3 residues: CASSQGGRSPLHF. In DNA form, the CDR3 reads TGTGCCAGCAGCCAAGGGGGGCGGTCACCCCTCCACTTT.

This clone was observed once. The chain combines TRBV15 with TRBJ2-2; 7 positions match TRBD2. Trimming cost V 6 bases and J 5 bases; bases outside gene matches: 6. The CDR3 is 14 residues long. Germline-derived CDR1 and CDR2 are LNHNV and YYDKDF (reference sequence). This CDR3 reads CATRGREVTGELFF. The CDR3 DNA is TGTGCCACCAGGGGCCGGGAGGTGACCGGGGAGCTGTTTTTT.

This clone showed up just once. The chain is built from TRBV18 and TRBJ2-5, with D perhaps given as TRBD1 or TRBD2 (5 bases each). The CDR3 is 16 residues long. With 4 bases removed from V and 6 bases from J, the gap between germline ends came to 21 bases. Germline-derived CDR1 and CDR2 are KGHSH and LQKENI. The CDR3, as DNA: TGTGCCAGCTCACTTCCCGGGACCCTCAGCGTGAAGACCCAGTACTTC. It encodes CASSLPGTLSVKTQYF. Looking up the rest from reference TRBV18 and TRBJ2-5 gives the full variable domain: NAGVMQNPRHLVRRRGQEARLRCSPMKGHSHVYWYRQLPEEGLKFMVYLQKENIIDESGMPKERFSAEFPKEGPSILRIQQVVRGDSAAYFCASSLPGTLSVKTQYFGPGTRLLVL.

This clone has just one count. V gene TRBV6-1 combines with J gene TRBJ2-7; TRBD1 is a possible D gene (6 bases). The CDR3 has 15 residues. Germline V CDR1 and CDR2: MNHNS, SASEGT. V was clipped by 2 bases and J by 3 bases, with 14 bases between them. The CDR3 DNA follows: TGTGCCAGCAGTGAACAGAGGGACATTATCTACGAGCAGTACTTC. Translation: CASSEQRDIIYEQYF.

This clone was detected only a few times. The chain has TRBV19 and TRBJ1-5, with TRBD1 as a possible D gene (5 bases). Between the trimmed V and J ends, which lost 8 bases and 0 bases, there was a span of 14 bases. There are 15 residues in the CDR3. Per germline, CDR1 LNHDA and CDR2 SQIVND (reference sequence). CDR3 in DNA: TGTGCCAGTGGTGCAGGGATGAGTAGCAATCAGCCCCAGCATTTT. This gives the protein CASGAGMSSNQPQHF.

With respect to this clone: Germline is not matched at one junction end, which may reflect a read error. The gene calls are TRBV6-6 and TRBJ1-1; tentative D call: TRBD1 (6 bases). The CDR3 has 15 amino acids. Germline assignment: CDR1 MNHNY and CDR2 SVGAGI (reference sequence). The DNA of the CDR3 is TGTGCCAGCACTTACTCTATCAGGGGGAACACTGAAGCTTTCTTT. Its translation is CASTYSIRGNTEAFF.

This chain joins TRBV18 and TRBJ1-2; D perhaps matches TRBD1 (5 bases). CDR3 length equals 15 residues. From germline, CDR1 is KGHSH and CDR2 LQKENI. V was pared by 3 bases and J by 6 bases, with 17 bases between. CDR3 sequence reads: CASSPSMAGLNGYTF. In nucleotides, the CDR3 is TGTGCCAGCTCACCCTCGATGGCAGGGCTCAATGGCTACACCTTC.

J is TRBJ1-3 and V is TRBV6-4, with D unclear. From germline, CDR1 is MRHNA and CDR2 SNTAGT. Trimming stripped 4 bases from V and 3 bases from J, with 4 bases between. The CDR3 is 12 amino acids. The CDR3 nucleotides are TGTGCCAGCAGTGCACATGGAAACACCATATATTTT. As protein: CASSAHGNTIYF.

The V call is TRBV2, the J call TRBJ2-7; weak D call: TRBD2 (5 bases). The CDR3 has 12 amino acids. V shed 10 bases and J shed 6 bases, with 16 bases lying between them. Germline-derived CDR1 and CDR2 are SNHLY and FYNNEI. CDR3 protein: CATPNPRGEQYF. CDR3 sequence (DNA): TGTGCCACCCCCAACCCACGGGGCGAGCAGTACTTC.